Following are 27 T cell receptor beta chains from one sample sequenced in a study of naive and memory T cell subsets (TCRdb year 2017). The study at large found these results: A few larger clonotypes were present in naive repertoires, especially CD8 naive repertoires, and these clonotypes were possibly memory cells re-expressing CD45RA.

These receptors are not linked to any known antigen. The protocol used for the library was UMI-ligation and nested PCR. The sequencing machine was an Illumina MiSeq. An equimolar mix of two oligonucleotides covering both TRBC1 and TRBC2 was used as the beta constant-region primer. Four rounds of PCR were used to amplify ligated cDNA, with nested alpha and beta constant-region primers being used together with the SP2 primer. Through fastp at Q25 and MiXCR, TCRdb rebuilt clones from the public reads, retaining in-frame beta chains. Rows with a matching CDR3 protein are joined into one entry that keeps the most common DNA and genes. The sample table shows under 150,000 distinct CDR3 sequences, and about 20% are seen once. Of the sample, approximately 0.58% falls within the top ten clones. Sequencing was carried out using naive CD8+ T cells from blood. What the cell subset or site label conveys for this sample: naive T cells, CD45RA high CD27+. The receptors were gathered from a human donor in good health.

The rearrangement joins TRBV7-6 to TRBJ2-1; 7 nucleotides line up with TRBD1. Trimming removed 5 bases from V and 4 bases from J; junction bases left unmatched: 17. Germline V gives CDR1 SGHVS, CDR2 FNYEAQ. The CDR3 runs to 18 residues. CDR3 sequence: CASSPFQGDYNLYNEQFF. In DNA, the CDR3 is TGTGCCAGCAGCCCGTTTCAGGGGGATTATAACCTATACAATGAGCAGTTCTTC.

The rearrangement joins TRBV27 to TRBJ2-2; 8 bases map to TRBD2. This CDR3 contains 16 residues. Germline V gene sequence: CDR1 MNHEY, CDR2 SMNVEV (reference sequence). Germline trimming cut 6 bases from V and 5 bases from J; bases unmatched to any gene: 11. CDR3 sequence reads: CASSSTSGLGTGELFF. In nucleotides, the CDR3 is TGTGCCAGCAGCTCTACTAGCGGACTAGGGACCGGGGAGCTGTTTTTT.

The CDR3 here is CASSLARRSTEAFF. The DNA of the CDR3 is TGTGCCAGCAGTTTGGCCAGGCGTAGCACTGAAGCTTTCTTT. This chain links TRBV27 with TRBJ1-1, with D uncertain. This CDR3 region has 14 residues. V lost 3 bases, J lost 4 bases, and 12 bases lay in between. Germline values: CDR1 MNHEY, CDR2 SMNVEV (reference sequence).

The chain employs TRBV10-3 and TRBJ2-7; D unresolved. CDR3 length: 13 amino acids. In germline, CDR1 is ENHRY, CDR2 SYGVKD. Deletions cut 3 bases from V and 2 bases from J, with 8 bases between. CDR3 residues: CAISDTVPYEQYF. CDR3 nucleotide sequence: TGTGCCATCAGTGACACAGTTCCCTACGAGCAGTACTTC.

The J gene is TRBJ2-1, the V gene TRBV6-5; D is undetermined. Trimming cost V 0 bases and J 2 bases, with 2 bases left between them. The CDR3 is 13 amino acids. Germline CDR1 MNHEY, CDR2 SVGAGI. Here the CDR3 reads CASSYSPYNEQFF. CDR3 in DNA: TGTGCCAGCAGTTACTCCCCCTACAATGAGCAGTTCTTC.

The chain has TRBV6-6 and TRBJ2-7; D is possibly TRBD1 or TRBD2 (5 bases each). From germline, CDR1 is MNHNY and CDR2 SVGAGI (reference sequence). The CDR3 covers 15 residues. Trimming took off 5 bases at V and 3 bases at J, with 17 bases between the two ends. CDR3 bases: TGTGCCAGCAGTCTCGTAGGGACGCTCTTCTACGAGCAGTACTTC. Translated, it gives CASSLVGTLFYEQYF.

This sequence joins TRBV4-1 and TRBJ2-3, with D uncertain. V dropped 2 bases and J dropped 0 bases, with 12 bases sitting between them. The CDR3 consists of 16 residues. CDR1 and CDR2 (germline): MGHRA, YSYEKL. CDR3 nucleotide sequence: TGCGCCAGCAGCCAACCAACAGAGACTAGCACAGATACGCAGTATTTT. Residues: CASSQPTETSTDTQYF.

This clonotype turned up a few times. The V gene is TRBV12-3 or TRBV12-4, the J gene TRBJ2-3, with D perhaps matching TRBD1 or TRBD2 (5 bases each). The CDR3 covers 15 residues. Trimming left V 4 bases short and J 4 bases short, with 15 bases between. DNA for the CDR3: TGTGCCAGCAGTTATCAGGAGACGGGACCAGATACGCAGTATTTT. Its protein is CASSYQETGPDTQYF.

The chain uses TRBV6-2 or TRBV6-3 and TRBJ2-6; 7 positions match TRBD1. CDR1 is MNHEY, CDR2 SVGEGT, per germline. V trimming: 1 base; J trimming: 0 bases; junction bases outside the gene matches: 3. The CDR3 loop spans 17 amino acids. The CDR3 loop reads CASSYWSGGSGANVLTF. In nucleotides, the CDR3 is TGTGCCAGCAGTTACTGGTCAGGGGGCTCTGGGGCCAACGTCCTGACTTTC.

The chain has TRBV20-1 and TRBJ2-1, with 9 positions matching TRBD2. Germline V CDR1 and CDR2: DFQATT, SNEGSKA (reference sequence). The V gene end was trimmed by 0 bases and the J gene end by 0 bases; junction bases not matched to a gene: 9. The CDR3 contains 18 residues. The CDR3 nucleotides read TGCAGTGCTAGAGACGGACTAGCGACTACTCGCTCCTACAATGAGCAGTTCTTC. This translates into CSARDGLATTRSYNEQFF.

The V gene is TRBV12-3 or TRBV12-4, the J gene TRBJ2-4; D call uncertain. The CDR3 covers 14 residues. Between the trimmed V and J ends, which lost 6 bases and 5 bases, there was a span of 14 bases. CDR3 sequence: CASRQSSAQNIQYF. Here the CDR3 DNA reads TGTGCCAGCAGGCAGTCTTCCGCCCAAAACATTCAGTACTTC.

V gene TRBV29-1 combines with J gene TRBJ2-2, with 9 bases matching TRBD2. The V gene's germline CDR1 is SQVTM and CDR2 ANQGSEA. With 3 bases clipped from V and 2 bases from J, the junction kept 1 base outside the gene matches. The CDR3 runs 14 residues. DNA of the CDR3: TGCAGCGTTGATAGCGGGGGTAACACCGGGGAGCTGTTTTTT. Its translation: CSVDSGGNTGELFF.

This clonotype has just a few counts. CDR3 sequence (DNA): TGCAGCGTTGGGGGGAACTACGAGCAGTACTTC. Its protein is CSVGGNYEQYF. The chain employs TRBV29-1 and TRBJ2-7, with D perhaps TRBD1 or TRBD2 (5 bases each). V lost 4 bases, J lost 3 bases, and 7 bases lay in between. This CDR3 has 11 residues. Germline lookup yields CDR1 SQVTM and CDR2 ANQGSEA.

A word on this clonotype: The missing conserved phenylalanine or tryptophan at the end of this CDR3 makes a read error likely. The chain is built from TRBV4-3 and TRBJ1-1; 8 bases agree with TRBD1. CDR3 length: 15 residues. Per germline, CDR1 LGHNA and CDR2 YSLEER. V gave up 1 base and J gave up 5 bases; unmatched junction bases: 6. The CDR3 DNA sequence: TGCGCCAGCAGCCAAGCCAGGACAGGGAGGACTGAAGCTTTCTCT. The encoded protein is CASSQARTGRTEAFS.

This clonotype was counted only a few times. The chain combines TRBV29-1 with TRBJ2-7, with TRBD2 matching over 7 bases. V was clipped by 0 bases and J by 2 bases; unmatched bases: 1. The CDR3 has 13 amino acids. CDR1 is SQVTM and CDR2 is ANQGSEA in the germline V gene. CDR3 region: CSVEEAGTYEQYF. CDR3 DNA: TGCAGCGTTGAAGAAGCGGGGACCTACGAGCAGTACTTC.

This clonotype was detected only a few times. The chain carries TRBV7-2 and TRBJ2-7; 7 bases agree with TRBD1. There are 14 residues in the CDR3. In germline, CDR1 is SGHTA, CDR2 FQGNSA. Trimming at V came to 1 base and at J to 2 bases, leaving 2 bases not matched to a gene. CDR3 DNA: TGTGCCAGCAGCTTAGAGACAGGGCCCTACGAGCAGTACTTC. This gives the protein CASSLETGPYEQYF.

The V gene is TRBV5-1, the J gene TRBJ2-1, with 9 bases aligning to TRBD2. CDR1 SGHRS and CDR2 YFSETQ come from the germline V gene. The CDR3 covers 15 residues. Trimming removed 0 bases from V and 8 bases from J; junction bases left unmatched: 6. Here the CDR3 DNA reads TGCGCCAGCAGCTTGGGGGGACTAGCAGTCGATGAGCAGTTCTTC. It encodes CASSLGGLAVDEQFF. Combining the CDR3 with reference TRBV5-1 and TRBJ2-1 gives the whole variable domain KAGVTQTPRYLIKTRGQQVTLSCSPISGHRSVSWYQQTPGQGLQFLFEYFSETQRNKGNFPGRFSGRQFSNSRSEMNVSTLELGDSALYLCASSLGGLAVDEQFFGPGTRLTVL.

The J gene is TRBJ1-5, the V gene TRBV27, with D possibly matching TRBD1 (6 bases). Germline loops: CDR1 MNHEY, CDR2 SMNVEV (reference sequence). The V end was cut by 2 bases, the J end by 1 base, with 12 bases between. The CDR3 has 16 residues. The CDR3 nucleotides are TGTGCCAGCAGTTTACAGGGGATTACGAGCAATCAGCCCCAGCATTTT. As protein: CASSLQGITSNQPQHF.

The chain links TRBV3-1 to TRBJ2-1; TRBD2 might be the D (6 bases). V was trimmed by 4 bases and J by 8 bases, leaving 9 bases between them. Germline V gene sequence: CDR1 LGHDT, CDR2 YNNKEL (reference sequence). The CDR3 length is 12 residues. CDR3 residues: CASSPGEDEQFF. For the CDR3, the DNA is TGTGCCAGCAGCCCTGGGGAGGATGAGCAGTTCTTC.

This clonotype has more than one count but fewer than ten. The chain has TRBV18 and TRBJ2-7; the D is unclear. CDR3 length equals 14 residues. CDR1 is KGHSH, CDR2 LQKENI, per germline. The ends were cut back, 8 bases at V and 4 bases at J, with 18 bases in the middle. The CDR3 reads CASTFAALGYEQYF. The CDR3 DNA reads TGTGCCAGCACCTTCGCAGCCCTCGGGTACGAGCAGTACTTC.

The chain uses TRBV7-9 and TRBJ2-7; no clear D gene. Germline V gene data show CDR1 as SEHNR and CDR2 as FQNEAQ (reference sequence). This CDR3 is built from 14 residues. The V gene lost 3 bases and the J gene lost 5 bases, with 14 bases spanning the gap. CDR3 amino acids: CASSLVANMHEQYF. Written as DNA, the CDR3 is TGTGCCAGCAGCTTGGTAGCCAACATGCACGAGCAGTACTTC.

The CDR3 spells CASSFSRDRGRYEQYF. CDR3 nucleotides: TGTGCCAGCAGCTTCAGCCGGGACAGGGGAAGGTACGAGCAGTACTTC. This chain joins TRBV7-4 and TRBJ2-7, with 10 bases aligning to TRBD1. With V trimmed by 3 bases and J by 4 bases, 9 bases remained unmatched. This CDR3 is 16 amino acids long. CDR1 and CDR2 (germline): SGHVT, SQSDAQ.

The rearrangement joins TRBV5-6 to TRBJ2-7; a possible D gene is TRBD2 (5 bases). Germline V lookup: CDR1 SGHDT, CDR2 YYEEEE. The CDR3 is 16 amino acids. Trimming took 4 bases from V and 0 from J, leaving 17 bases between them. CDR3: CASSLTGRASSYEQYF. The CDR3 DNA reads as TGTGCCAGCAGCCTAACCGGGCGGGCTTCCTCCTACGAGCAGTACTTC. The whole variable domain, filled in from reference TRBV5-6 and TRBJ2-7, reads DAGVTQSPTHLIKTRGQQVTLRCSPKSGHDTVSWYQQALGQGPQFIFQYYEEEERQRGNFPDRFSGHQFPNYSSELNVNALLLGDSALYLCASSLTGRASSYEQYFGPGTRLTVT.

Regarding this clonotype: The conserved phenylalanine or tryptophan normally closing the CDR3 is absent here, so this likely arose from a read error. The CDR3 loop reads CASSQDVQRDVPYNEQFS. The CDR3 nucleotides are TGTGCCAGCAGCCAAGATGTCCAGCGGGACGTCCCCTACAATGAGCAGTTCTCC. The V call is TRBV3-1, the J call TRBJ2-1, with 7 positions matching TRBD2. The V gene's germline CDR1 is LGHDT and CDR2 YNNKEL (reference sequence). V gave up 0 bases and J gave up 2 bases; unmatched junction bases: 10. The length of the CDR3 is 18 residues.

The V call is TRBV7-8, the J call TRBJ2-1; D might be TRBD2 (6 bases). Trimming left V 5 bases short and J 7 bases short, with 18 bases between. Germline CDR1 SGHVS, CDR2 FQNEAQ. CDR3 length: 15 amino acids. CDR3 bases: TGTGCCAGCAGCCCCACCGGGAGCCCAGCGAATGAGCAGTTCTTC. Translated: CASSPTGSPANEQFF.

The V and J genes are TRBV29-1 and TRBJ2-1; 10 bases fit TRBD2. The V segment lost 1 base and the J segment 4 bases; nucleotides outside the gene matches: 10. CDR1 is SQVTM, CDR2 ANQGSEA, per germline. The CDR3 runs to 17 residues. CDR3 sequence (DNA): TGCAGCGTTGAAGGTCTAGCGGGAGATCTACCATACAATGAGCAGTTCTTC. This translates into CSVEGLAGDLPYNEQFF.

This clonotype was seen a handful of times. This rearrangement joins TRBV7-9 to TRBJ2-1; D is uncertain. Germline CDR1 reads SEHNR; CDR2 reads FQNEAQ (reference sequence). The CDR3 is made up of 14 amino acids. V was trimmed by 3 bases and J by 6 bases, leaving 12 bases between them. The CDR3 sequence is CASSFYGVSNEQFF. As DNA, the CDR3 is TGTGCCAGCAGCTTCTACGGCGTTAGCAATGAGCAGTTCTTC.